This T cell receptor beta chain comes out of a study of somatic mutations in cytotoxic T cells in rheumatoid arthritis (dated by TCRdb to about 2017). Study-wide context: Before any treatment started and right after they were diagnosed, patients gave peripheral blood samples (more than 27 ml EDTA). In newly diagnosed rheumatoid arthritis without treatment, the study examined if expanded CD8+ T-cell clones harbor somatic mutations, relying on TCRB deep sequencing to characterize clonality. Patients and controls did not essentially differ in median age, which was nearly identical between the groups. For about 60 rheumatoid arthritis patients and 20 or so healthy controls, TCRB deep sequencing was carried out. Sorted V beta1+ cells also underwent TCRB sequencing, and some V beta antibody-stained T-cell populations were flow-sorted at nearly 100% purity on a FACSAria II or Sony SH800.

Sequencing of TCRB CDR3 was done on genomic DNA with the immunoSEQ assay. The original pipeline was this. Patient CD8+ clones larger than 1% were compared against published virus-specific TCRB sequences, and only a few matched. Nothing other than productive TCRB rearrangements was included in the analyses. Defining a clone by its unique TCRB CDR3 sequence, the study calculated clonality as a productive clonality index derived from Shannon entropy. The template counts of each clone relative to the total templates per sample were used to calculate repertoire overlap between two samples. Flow cytometry-measured V-gene usage correlated with V-gene usage from TCRB sequencing, with a Spearman r of roughly 0.61. This immuneACCESS table, as held by TCRdb, lists in-frame sequences with V and J called but not all clones. Of the missing ones, under half trace to an unresolved V gene in checked studies; the others have no known cause. For V, J and clone size, that table is used; D and trimming come from the DNA. In this sample the table shows some 19,000 clones, approximately 83% of which occur a single time. Approximately 10% of the sample is in the top ten clones.

Positive magnetic bead selection on an AutoMACS was used to isolate CD4+ and CD8+ cells, with flow cytometry used to check purity. Initial screening for clonal expansions relied on flow cytometry with a TCR V beta antibody panel, after which sorted CD8+ fractions underwent TCRB deep sequencing for characterization. Isolation of peripheral blood mononuclear cells was done through Ficoll-Paque PLUS density gradient separation. DNA was extracted from CD4-enriched, CD8-enriched or PBMC samples with Nucleospin Tissue or Tissue XS kits and quantified with a Qubit 2.0 fluorometer. Here is what the overall study found, with its caveats: The finding that TRBV07 was slightly underrepresented in patients was left unadjusted for multiple comparisons. There was no significant difference in CD8+ T-cell clonality between rheumatoid arthritis patients and age-matched healthy controls. It was unknown which antigens the expanded CD8+ clones targeted, and their absence from virus-specific databases did not exclude viral specificity. In patients, CD8+ clonality rose with age (Spearman r ~ 0.5), which was not the case in healthy controls. The largest CD8+ clone made up more than 20% of CD8+ cells in about an eighth of the roughly 60 patients, and blood and synovial fluid shared several identical CD8+ TCRB sequences.

Details on this clone: Its antigen remains undetermined. Base qualities were left out, and no much larger clone turns up one base away.

The germline V gene encodes CDR1 SEHNR and CDR2 FQNEAQ (reference sequence). The CDR3 has 15 amino acids, counting the end cysteine and phenylalanine. CDR3 DNA is the only sequence kept; it has 45 bases, read in frame from the first base. V loses 2 bases, J loses 4 bases, and the germline ends lie 13 bases apart. The TCR originated in a man younger than 35 with rheumatoid arthritis. Recombination joined TRBV7-9 with TRBJ2-3; no confident D gene assignment can be made. Material: CD8+ T cells sorted from blood. The nucleotide sequence is given as TGTGCCAGCAGCTTACGTGTAGGCGTGTCAGATACGCAGTATTTT. Its translation is CASSLRVGVSDTQYF.